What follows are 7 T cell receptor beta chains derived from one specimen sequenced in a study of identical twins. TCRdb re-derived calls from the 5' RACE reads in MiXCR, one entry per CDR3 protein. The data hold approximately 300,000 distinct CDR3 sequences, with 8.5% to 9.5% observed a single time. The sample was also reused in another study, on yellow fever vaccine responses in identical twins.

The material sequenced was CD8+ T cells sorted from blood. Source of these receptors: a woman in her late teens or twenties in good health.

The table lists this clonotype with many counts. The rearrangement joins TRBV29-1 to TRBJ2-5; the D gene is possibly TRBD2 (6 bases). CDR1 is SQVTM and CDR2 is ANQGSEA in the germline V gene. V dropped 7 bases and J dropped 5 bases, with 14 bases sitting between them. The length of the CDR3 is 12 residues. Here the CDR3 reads CSGLGGGETQYF. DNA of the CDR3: TGCAGCGGCCTAGGTGGGGGGGAGACCCAGTACTTC.

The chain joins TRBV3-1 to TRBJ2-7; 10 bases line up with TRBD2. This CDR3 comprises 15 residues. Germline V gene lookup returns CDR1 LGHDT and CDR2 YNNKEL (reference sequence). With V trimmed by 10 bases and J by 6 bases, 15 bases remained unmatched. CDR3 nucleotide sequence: TGTGCCACCACCCCGGGACTAGCGTCTGGTCTCGAGCAGTACTTC. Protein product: CATTPGLASGLEQYF.

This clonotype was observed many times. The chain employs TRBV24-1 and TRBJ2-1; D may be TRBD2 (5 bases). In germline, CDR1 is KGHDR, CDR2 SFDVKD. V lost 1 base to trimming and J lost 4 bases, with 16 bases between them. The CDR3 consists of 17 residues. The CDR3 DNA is TGTGCCACCAGTGATTTAGAGGGCCCTTCTGGGTACAATGAGCAGTTCTTC. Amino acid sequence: CATSDLEGPSGYNEQFF.

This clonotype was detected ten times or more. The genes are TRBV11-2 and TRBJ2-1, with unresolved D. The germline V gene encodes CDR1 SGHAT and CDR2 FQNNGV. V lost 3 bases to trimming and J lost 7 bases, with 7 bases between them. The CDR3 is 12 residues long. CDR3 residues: CASSFDNNEQFF. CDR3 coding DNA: TGTGCCAGCAGCTTCGACAATAATGAGCAGTTCTTC.

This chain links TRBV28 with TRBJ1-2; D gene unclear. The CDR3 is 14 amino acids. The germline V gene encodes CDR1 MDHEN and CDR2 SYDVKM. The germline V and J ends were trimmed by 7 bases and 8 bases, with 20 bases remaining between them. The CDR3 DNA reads TGTGCCAGCACCCTAGACATCCAGGTACACGGCTACACCTTC. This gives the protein CASTLDIQVHGYTF.

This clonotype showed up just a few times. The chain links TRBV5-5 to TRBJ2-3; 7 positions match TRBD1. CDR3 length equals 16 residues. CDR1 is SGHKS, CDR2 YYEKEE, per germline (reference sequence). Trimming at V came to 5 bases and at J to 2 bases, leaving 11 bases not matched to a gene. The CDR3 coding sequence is TGTGCCAGCAGAATACAGGGGCGAGGAGACACAGATACGCAGTATTTT. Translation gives CASRIQGRGDTDTQYF.

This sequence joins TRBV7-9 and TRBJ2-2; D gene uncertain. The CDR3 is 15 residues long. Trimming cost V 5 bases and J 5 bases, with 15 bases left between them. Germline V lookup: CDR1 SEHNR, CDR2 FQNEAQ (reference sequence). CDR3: CASSPRLNPTGELFF. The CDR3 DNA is TGTGCCAGCAGCCCCAGACTCAATCCAACCGGGGAGCTGTTTTTT.